These T cell receptor beta chains were read from a single sample in a study of cytomegalovirus exposure and HLA in healthy donors. TCRdb's table, derived via immunoSEQ multiplex PCR, lists solely in-frame clones and lacks some. The sample consists of some 4,000 clones, 81% of them appearing once. Sequencing was done on a sample of PBMCs. These receptors came from a middle-aged woman in good health and CMV-seropositive. The CDR3 runs from the conserved cysteine through the conserved F or W. Fields, in order: D gene, V gene, clone size, J gene, CDR3 DNA, CDR3 protein. The D gene is left open where the match is weak. The size entry is marked missing in some rows and otherwise reads once, few, many or a size class.

TRBD2	TRBV29-1	.	TRBJ2-7	TGCAGCGCCACCTTGGGACTAGCTTCTTCCGGCGAGCAGTACTTC	CSATLGLASSGEQYF
.	TRBV19	.	TRBJ1-2	TGTGCCAGTAGTACCAGGCTCTATGGCTACACCTTC	CASSTRLYGYTF
.	TRBV30	.	TRBJ1-5	TGTGCCTGGGAGAAGAGCAATCAGCCCCAGCATTTT	CAWEKSNQPQHF
.	TRBV30	.	TRBJ1-3	TGTGCGGTCGTGGCCAGGGAGGCGGGAAACACCATATATTTT	CAVVAREAGNTIYF
.	TRBV29-1	once	TRBJ1-1	TGCAGCGTTGGGGCAGGGGTGGGCGAAGCTTTCTTT	CSVGAGVGEAFF
.	TRBV5-6	.	TRBJ2-7	TGTGCCAGCATGGTTGTCGGGAGAGCCTACGAGCAGTACTTC	CASMVVGRAYEQYF
.	TRBV6-5	.	TRBJ2-2	TGTGCCAGCAGCTTGCGGGGTAACCCCGGGGAGCTGTTTTTT	CASSLRGNPGELFF
TRBD1	TRBV29-1	.	TRBJ1-1	TGCAGCGTTGGAGGACAGGGGGCGAGGAACACTGAAGCTTTCTTT	CSVGGQGARNTEAFF
.	TRBV30	.	TRBJ1-2	TGTGCCTGGAGTGCAGGGACACATGGCTACACCTTC	CAWSAGTHGYTF
TRBD2	TRBV29-1	.	TRBJ2-7	TGCAGCGTTGCCGGGACTAGCGGGGGGAAGTCTTACGAGCAGTACTTC	CSVAGTSGGKSYEQYF
TRBD2	TRBV30	.	TRBJ2-6	TGTGCCTGGAGTGGGGGACTACAGGTATTCTCAGGGGCCAACGTCCTGACTTTC	CAWSGGLQVFSGANVLTF
.	TRBV6-5	.	TRBJ1-3	TGTGCCAGCAGTTACTCAGGGGTCTCTGGAAACACCATATATTTT	CASSYSGVSGNTIYF
TRBD2	TRBV6-6	.	TRBJ2-1	TGTGCCAGCAGTACTAGCGAGGGCCGGACGATCGATGAGCAGTTCTTC	CASSTSEGRTIDEQFF
TRBD2	TRBV30	.	TRBJ2-1	TGTGCCTGGAGTGTTGGTTTGAGTGGCGGGGGTTACAATGAGCAGTTCTTC	CAWSVGLSGGGYNEQFF